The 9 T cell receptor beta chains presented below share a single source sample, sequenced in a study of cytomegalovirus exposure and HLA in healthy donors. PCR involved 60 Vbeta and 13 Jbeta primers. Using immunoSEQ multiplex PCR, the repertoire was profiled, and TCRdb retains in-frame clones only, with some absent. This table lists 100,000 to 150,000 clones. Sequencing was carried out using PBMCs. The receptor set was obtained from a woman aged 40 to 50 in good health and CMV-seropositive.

The CDR3 nucleotides are TGTGCCAGCAGTGACAGGGGGCTACACTCCTATAATTCACCCCTCCACTTT. Translation: CASSDRGLHSYNSPLHF. The chain carries TRBV6-1 and TRBJ1-6; 8 nucleotides match TRBD1. The CDR3 runs 17 residues. Per germline, CDR1 MNHNS and CDR2 SASEGT. Trimming cost V 3 bases and J 0 bases; bases outside gene matches: 4.

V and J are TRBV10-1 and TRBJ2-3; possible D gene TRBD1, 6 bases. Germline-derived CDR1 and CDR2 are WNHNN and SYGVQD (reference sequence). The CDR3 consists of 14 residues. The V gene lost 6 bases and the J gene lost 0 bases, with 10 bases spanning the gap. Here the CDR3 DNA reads TGCGCCAGCAGAAGGGACATAAGCACAGATACGCAGTATTTT. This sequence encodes CASRRDISTDTQYF.

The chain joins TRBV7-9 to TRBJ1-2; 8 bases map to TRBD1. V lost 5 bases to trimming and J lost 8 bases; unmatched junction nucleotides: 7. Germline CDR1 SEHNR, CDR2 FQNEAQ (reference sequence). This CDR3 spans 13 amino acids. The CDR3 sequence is CASSPSGGRGYTF. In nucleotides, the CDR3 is TGTGCCAGCAGCCCATCAGGGGGCAGGGGCTACACCTTC.

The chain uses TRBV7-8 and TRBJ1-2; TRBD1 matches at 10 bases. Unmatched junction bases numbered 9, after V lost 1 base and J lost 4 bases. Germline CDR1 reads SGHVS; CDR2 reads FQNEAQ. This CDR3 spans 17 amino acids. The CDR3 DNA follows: TGTGCCAGCAGCTTAGTAGGGACAGGGGATCCATCCTATGGCTACACCTTC. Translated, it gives CASSLVGTGDPSYGYTF.

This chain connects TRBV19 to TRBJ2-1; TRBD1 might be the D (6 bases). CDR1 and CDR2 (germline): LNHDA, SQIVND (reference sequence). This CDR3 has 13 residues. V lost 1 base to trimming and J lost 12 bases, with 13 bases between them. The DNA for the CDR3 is TGTGCCAGTAGTATAGGGGGGCCGGCTGGGCAGTTCTTC. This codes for CASSIGGPAGQFF.

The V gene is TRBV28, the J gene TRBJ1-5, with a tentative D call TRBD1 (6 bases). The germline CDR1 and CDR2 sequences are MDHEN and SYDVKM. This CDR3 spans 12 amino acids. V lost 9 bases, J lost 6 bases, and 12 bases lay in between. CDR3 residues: CASYQGIQPQHF. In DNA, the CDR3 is TGTGCCAGTTACCAGGGGATTCAGCCCCAGCATTTT.

CDR3 in amino acids: CASTGDRGSSPLHF. The CDR3 DNA follows: TGTGCCAGCACCGGGGACAGGGGAAGTTCACCCCTCCACTTT. The chain has TRBV13 and TRBJ1-6; 10 bases line up with TRBD1. CDR1 is PRHDT, CDR2 FYEKMQ, per germline (reference sequence). The CDR3 length is 14 residues. The V gene end was trimmed by 7 bases and the J gene end by 9 bases; junction bases not matched to a gene: 6.

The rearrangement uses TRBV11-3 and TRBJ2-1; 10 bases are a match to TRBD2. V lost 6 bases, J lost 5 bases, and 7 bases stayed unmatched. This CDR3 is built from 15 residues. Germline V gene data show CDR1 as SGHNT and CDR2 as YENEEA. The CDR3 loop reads CASSKREGPDNEQFF. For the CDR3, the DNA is TGTGCCAGCAGTAAGCGGGAGGGCCCGGACAATGAGCAGTTCTTC.

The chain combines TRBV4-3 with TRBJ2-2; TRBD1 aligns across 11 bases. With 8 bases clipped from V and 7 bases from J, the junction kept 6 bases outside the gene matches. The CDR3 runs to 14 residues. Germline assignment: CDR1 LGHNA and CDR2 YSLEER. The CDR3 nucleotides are TGCGCCAGCGGTAGGACAGGGGGCGGCGGGGAGCTGTTTTTT. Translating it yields CASGRTGGGGELFF.